This T cell receptor (beta chain) was documented in a study of blood T cell repertoires in COVID-19. Study in general: Sample material is recorded as cDNA or gDNA derived from T cells, B-cell-depleted T cells, or PBMCs.

As handled by the study authors: The assay estimated nucleated cells by amplifying reference gene primers. Clones were sequenced by immunoSEQ multiplex PCR, and TCRdb holds only the in-frame ones, with some missing. That table furnishes V, J and clone size, whereas the DNA furnished D and trimming. The top ten hold 25% to 35% of the sample, which has about 58,000 clones, approximately 80% seen once. This TCR was sampled from a man in his sixties with COVID-19, enrolled during active disease. Source material: peripheral blood.

CDR3 sequence: CATPVGPSTDTQYF. DNA of the CDR3: TGTGCCACCCCTGTGGGGCCGAGCACAGATACGCAGTATTTT. This chain links TRBV7-9 with TRBJ2-3, with D maybe TRBD1 (5 bases). The CDR3 runs to 14 residues. V was cut by 10 bases and J by 0 bases, with 14 bases left in between. Germline loops: CDR1 SEHNR, CDR2 FQNEAQ (reference sequence).